The 25 T cell receptor beta chains below were found in one sample sequenced in a study of blood T cells in healthy people across ages (dated by TCRdb to 2013 to 2016). Receptor libraries were prepared by 5' RACE. The instrument given in TCRdb is Illumina HiSeq 2500. The second PCR ran for about 7 to 11 cycles and used a J-beta primer mix along with a sample-barcoded 5' primer. Starting from the raw public reads, TCRdb applied fastp trimming at Q25, assembled clones with MiXCR and retained in-frame beta chains. Entries that share a CDR3 protein sequence are merged under the most common genes and DNA. This sample has about 800,000 distinct CDR3 sequences in its table, and roughly 25% of those were observed once. The top ten constitute roughly 3.5% of the sample. Separately, the same data were catalogued under a study of T cells of mothers and their children.

Sequences were obtained from blood. The receptors here all came from a boy younger than 18 in good health.

This clonotype was seen a handful of times. The chain uses TRBV18 and TRBJ1-1; D unclear. V was pared by 3 bases and J by 6 bases, with 8 bases between. Germline V gene data show CDR1 as KGHSH and CDR2 as LQKENI. This CDR3 is 12 amino acids long. The CDR3 nucleotides are TGTGCCAGCTCACCTATCGGGCCTGAAGCTTTCTTT. Amino acid sequence: CASSPIGPEAFF.

This chain uses TRBV6-2 or TRBV6-3 with TRBJ2-7; tentative D call: TRBD2 (6 bases). V shed 5 bases and J shed 4 bases, with 18 bases lying between them. The CDR3 runs 15 residues. The V gene's germline CDR1 is MNHEY and CDR2 SVGEGT. The CDR3: CASSRLGTGEYEQYF. DNA of the CDR3: TGTGCCAGCAGTCGACTCGGGACGGGAGAATACGAGCAGTACTTC.

This clonotype was seen repeatedly, ten times or more. V usage is TRBV29-1 and J usage is TRBJ2-7; no definite D call. This CDR3 spans 11 amino acids. Between the trimmed V and J ends, which lost 4 bases and 3 bases, there was a span of 7 bases. Per the germline V gene, CDR1 is SQVTM and CDR2 is ANQGSEA. The CDR3 DNA follows: TGCAGCGTTGTAGGAAACTACGAGCAGTACTTC. It specifies CSVVGNYEQYF.

This rearrangement joins TRBV7-9 to TRBJ2-6; TRBD1 might be the D (6 bases). The CDR3 runs 19 residues. Germline V gene sequence: CDR1 SEHNR, CDR2 FQNEAQ (reference sequence). Trimming shortened V by 2 bases and J by 1 base, and 18 bases separated the two germline ends. The CDR3 DNA follows: TGTGCCAGCAGCTTACGGTCGACAGGTCGAATGTCTGGGGCCAACGTCCTGACTTTC. Protein product: CASSLRSTGRMSGANVLTF.

This clonotype appeared a few times. J is TRBJ2-2 and V is TRBV12-3 or TRBV12-4; a weak D match, TRBD2 (6 bases). This CDR3 is 15 amino acids long. V lost 6 bases, J lost 1 base, and 12 bases lay in between. The chain's CDR3 is CASSSGVLNTGELFF. The CDR3 DNA sequence: TGTGCCAGCAGCTCGGGGGTATTGAACACCGGGGAGCTGTTTTTT.

About this clonotype itself: Since no conserved phenylalanine or tryptophan closes the CDR3, a read error is the likely cause. This chain uses TRBV6-5 with TRBJ1-6, with a possible D match to TRBD1 (5 bases). This CDR3 has 15 amino acids. Germline V CDR1 and CDR2: MNHEY, SVGAGI. Trimming removed 2 bases at V and 4 bases at J, with 9 bases between. The CDR3, as DNA: TGTGCCAGCAGTTACCAAACAGGATATAATTCACCCCTCCACCTT. Translating it yields CASSYQTGYNSPLHL.

This clonotype has more than one count but fewer than ten. The CDR3: CAISERTGYGYTF. The CDR3 DNA reads as TGTGCCATCAGTGAAAGGACAGGCTATGGCTACACCTTC. V gene TRBV10-3 combines with J gene TRBJ1-2; 7 bases are a match to TRBD1. The CDR3 is 13 amino acids. J was trimmed by 4 bases and V by 3 bases; bases with no gene match: 2. Germline V gives CDR1 ENHRY, CDR2 SYGVKD.

A few counts support this clonotype. This chain uses TRBV20-1 with TRBJ1-6; TRBD1 aligns across 10 bases. This CDR3 is built from 15 residues. Germline loops: CDR1 DFQATT, CDR2 SNEGSKA (reference sequence). V dropped 0 bases and J dropped 9; count of bases not matched to a gene: 5. The CDR3 region is CSARDWDRGSSPLHF. CDR3 DNA sequence: TGCAGTGCTAGAGATTGGGACAGGGGTAGTTCACCCCTCCACTTT.

The chain employs TRBV9 and TRBJ1-3; tentatively, D is TRBD1 (6 bases). With 4 bases removed from V and 4 bases from J, the gap between germline ends came to 15 bases. The CDR3 has 15 residues. Germline lookup yields CDR1 SGDLS and CDR2 YYNGEE. CDR3 region: CASSFTGTPGNTIYF. For the CDR3, the DNA is TGTGCCAGCAGCTTCACCGGGACACCCGGAAACACCATATATTTT.

This clonotype was seen repeatedly, ten times or more. The V gene is TRBV12-3 or TRBV12-4, the J gene TRBJ2-2; D perhaps matches TRBD1 (5 bases). The CDR3 runs to 13 residues. V dropped 2 bases and J dropped 7 bases, with 8 bases sitting between them. The CDR3 sequence is CASSLQGSGELFF. CDR3 DNA sequence: TGTGCCAGCAGTTTACAGGGAAGCGGGGAGCTGTTTTTT.

J is TRBJ2-5 and V is TRBV27, with 10 positions matching TRBD2. This CDR3 has 16 residues. Trimming cost V 3 bases and J 6 bases; bases outside gene matches: 10. Germline V gene sequence: CDR1 MNHEY, CDR2 SMNVEV (reference sequence). The CDR3 nucleotides read TGTGCCAGCAGTTTTAAAGCGGGGGGGCTCAGCCAGACCCAGTACTTC. It yields the protein CASSFKAGGLSQTQYF.

This clonotype was counted at least ten times. The CDR3 nucleotides are TGTGCCAGCAGCGACGGGGGGGGATCCTCCTACGAGCAGTACTTC. This encodes CASSDGGGSSYEQYF. The chain is built from TRBV7-9 and TRBJ2-7; 8 bases map to TRBD2. Germline V gives CDR1 SEHNR, CDR2 FQNEAQ (reference sequence). V trimming: 5 bases; J trimming: 0 bases; junction bases outside the gene matches: 6. The CDR3 covers 15 residues.

The chain joins TRBV5-1 to TRBJ2-7; 11 nucleotides agree with TRBD2. Germline-derived CDR1 and CDR2 are SGHRS and YFSETQ. Unmatched junction bases numbered 8, after V lost 2 bases and J lost 7 bases. This CDR3 region has 15 residues. The CDR3 reads CASSFTSGSYVEQYF. Here the CDR3 DNA reads TGCGCCAGCAGCTTCACTAGCGGGAGCTACGTGGAGCAGTACTTC.

With regard to this clonotype: An end of the junction does not agree with germline; a read error may underlie this. The chain couples TRBV7-7 to TRBJ2-5; D call uncertain. CDR1 is SSHAT, CDR2 FNYEAQ, per germline (reference sequence). The CDR3 is 12 amino acids. CDR3 nucleotide sequence: TGTGCTAGCAGCACCGGGCAAGAGACCCAGTACTTC. Translation gives CASSTGQETQYF. Full variable domain (outside the CDR3, taken from reference TRBV7-7 and TRBJ2-5): GAGVSQSPRYKVTKRGQDVTLRCDPISSHATLYWYQQALGQGPEFLTYFNYEAQPDKSGLPSDRFSAERPEGSISTLTIQRTEQRDSAMYRCASSTGQETQYFGPGTRLLVL.

The chain is built from TRBV12-3 or TRBV12-4 and TRBJ1-1; D unresolved. This CDR3 region has 12 residues. V lost 4 bases and J 6 bases, leaving 9 bases between the germline ends. The chain's CDR3 is CASSWLLPEAFF. The CDR3 bases are TGTGCCAGCAGTTGGTTATTGCCTGAAGCTTTCTTT.

A few counts support this clonotype. V and J are TRBV19 and TRBJ2-7; D is perhaps TRBD2 (6 bases). From germline, CDR1 is LNHDA and CDR2 SQIVND (reference sequence). The CDR3 runs 15 residues. The germline V and J ends were trimmed by 5 bases and 2 bases, with 16 bases remaining between them. CDR3 loop: CASSPSQEGTYEQYF. The CDR3 nucleotides are TGTGCCAGTAGTCCCTCCCAGGAGGGGACCTACGAGCAGTACTTC.

The chain is built from TRBV4-1 and TRBJ1-2; maybe TRBD1 (5 bases). CDR1 is MGHRA and CDR2 is YSYEKL in the germline V gene. Between the trimmed V and J ends, which lost 1 base and 4 bases, there was a span of 13 bases. The CDR3 covers 15 residues. CDR3 amino acids: CASSQAGDLGYGYTF. CDR3 nucleotide sequence: TGCGCCAGCAGCCAAGCGGGGGACCTAGGCTATGGCTACACCTTC.

This chain uses TRBV6-2 or TRBV6-3 with TRBJ1-2; 9 bases align to TRBD1. CDR3 length equals 16 residues. Germline lookup yields CDR1 MNHEY and CDR2 SVGEGT. V dropped 2 bases and J dropped 3; count of bases not matched to a gene: 7. Written as DNA, the CDR3 is TGTGCCAGCAGTTACCCCGGACAGGGGCGAGACTATGGCTACACCTTC. The encoded protein is CASSYPGQGRDYGYTF.

This clonotype has only a few counts. The chain recombines TRBV5-1 with TRBJ2-3; 7 bases line up with TRBD1. Germline V CDR1 and CDR2: SGHRS, YFSETQ. CDR3 length: 15 residues. With V trimmed by 1 base and J by 2 bases, 4 bases remained unmatched. CDR3 bases: TGCGCCAGCAGCTTGAGACAGGGAATCACAGATACGCAGTATTTT. It specifies CASSLRQGITDTQYF.

In this sample, this clonotype turned up a few times. V gene TRBV7-2 combines with J gene TRBJ2-5; 7 bases are a match to TRBD2. Germline loops: CDR1 SGHTA, CDR2 FQGNSA. V lost 4 bases to trimming and J lost 5 bases; unmatched junction nucleotides: 10. The CDR3 length is 15 residues. This CDR3 is CASSSAAGNMETQYF. The CDR3 bases are TGTGCCAGCAGCTCAGCAGCGGGGAATATGGAGACCCAGTACTTC. The full variable domain, rest sourced from reference TRBV7-2 and TRBJ2-5, is GAGVSQSPSNKVTEKGKDVELRCDPISGHTALYWYRQSLGQGLEFLIYFQGNSAPDKSGLPSDRFSAERTGGSVSTLTIQRTQQEDSAVYLCASSSAAGNMETQYFGPGTRLLVL.

The chain combines TRBV7-2 with TRBJ2-3; TRBD1 agrees at 8 bases. The CDR3 has 16 residues. Trimming at V came to 6 bases and at J to 4 bases, leaving 12 bases not matched to a gene. Germline CDR1 and CDR2: SGHTA and FQGNSA. The CDR3: CASSPGQGGVADTQYF. As DNA, the CDR3 is TGTGCCAGCAGTCCCGGACAGGGCGGGGTCGCAGATACGCAGTATTTT.

This clonotype has more than one count but fewer than ten. The V call is TRBV20-1, the J call TRBJ2-5; 8 bases are a match to TRBD2. The last part of the DNA fits TRBJ2-1 better; the J call may be wrong. The V gene's germline CDR1 is DFQATT and CDR2 SNEGSKA (reference sequence). The length of the CDR3 is 14 residues. Written as DNA, the CDR3 is TGCAGTGCTACACCCGGGACTAGCTACAATGAGCAGTTCTTC. This codes for CSATPGTSYNEQFF.

V gene TRBV20-1 combines with J gene TRBJ2-3; 8 positions agree with TRBD2. Germline V gene data show CDR1 as DFQATT and CDR2 as SNEGSKA (reference sequence). The CDR3 contains 14 residues. The junction had 11 bases not matched to a gene; V was cut back by 4 bases and J by 8 bases. CDR3 residues: CSATSGVAGLTQYF. As DNA, the CDR3 is TGCAGTGCTACCTCCGGGGTAGCGGGGCTTACGCAGTATTTT.

This clonotype was detected ten times or more. The chain carries TRBV12-3 or TRBV12-4 and TRBJ2-3; possibly TRBD1 or TRBD2 for D (6 bases each). The length of the CDR3 is 15 residues. V was trimmed by 6 bases and J by 1 base, leaving 14 bases between them. CDR3 sequence: CASSLGGIGTDTQYF. CDR3 nucleotides: TGTGCCAGCAGCCTAGGGGGGATTGGCACAGATACGCAGTATTTT.

This clonotype was recorded a few times. The V gene is TRBV7-9, the J gene TRBJ2-5, with TRBD1 identical over 8 bases. This CDR3 spans 16 amino acids. The junction had 10 bases not matched to a gene; V was cut back by 5 bases and J by 2 bases. CDR1 SEHNR and CDR2 FQNEAQ come from the germline V gene (reference sequence). For the CDR3, the DNA is TGTGCCAGCAGCGGGTCTGGGACAGGAAGGCAAGAGACCCAGTACTTC. This translates into CASSGSGTGRQETQYF.